This T cell receptor (beta chain) was sequenced during a study of blood T cells in healthy people across ages. General study points: It was held that diversity estimates obtained from one million T cells represented underestimates.

This clonotype was seen only a few times. Its antigen remains unidentified. Trimming cost V 4 bases and J 5 bases, with 15 bases left between them. CDR3 length equals 14 residues. Germline V gives CDR1 SGHRS, CDR2 YFSETQ. With a J-beta primer mix and a sample-barcoded 5' primer, a second PCR ran roughly 6 to 12 cycles. TCRdb called the 5' RACE reads again in MiXCR, with one record for every CDR3 protein. The table includes 600,000 or so distinct CDR3 sequences, less than 35% detected once. Sequenced sample: blood. The sequence derives from a woman older than 75 in good health. V and J are TRBV5-1 and TRBJ2-5, with a weak D call TRBD1 (5 bases). CDR3 sequence (DNA): TGCGCCAGCAGCGGACCCAGGGTCCGGGAGACCCAGTACTTC. It translates to CASSGPRVRETQYF.